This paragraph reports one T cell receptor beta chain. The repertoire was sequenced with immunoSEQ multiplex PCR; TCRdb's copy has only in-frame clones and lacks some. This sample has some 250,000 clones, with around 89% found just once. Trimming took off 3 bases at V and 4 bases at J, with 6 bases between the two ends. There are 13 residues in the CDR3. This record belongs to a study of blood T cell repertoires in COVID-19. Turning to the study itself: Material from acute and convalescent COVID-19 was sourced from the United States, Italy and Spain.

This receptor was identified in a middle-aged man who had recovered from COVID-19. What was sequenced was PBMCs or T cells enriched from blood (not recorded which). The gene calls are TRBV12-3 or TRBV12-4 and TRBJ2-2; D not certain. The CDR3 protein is CASSFSSTGELFF. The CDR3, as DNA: TGTGCCAGCAGTTTTTCGAGCACCGGGGAGCTGTTTTTT.